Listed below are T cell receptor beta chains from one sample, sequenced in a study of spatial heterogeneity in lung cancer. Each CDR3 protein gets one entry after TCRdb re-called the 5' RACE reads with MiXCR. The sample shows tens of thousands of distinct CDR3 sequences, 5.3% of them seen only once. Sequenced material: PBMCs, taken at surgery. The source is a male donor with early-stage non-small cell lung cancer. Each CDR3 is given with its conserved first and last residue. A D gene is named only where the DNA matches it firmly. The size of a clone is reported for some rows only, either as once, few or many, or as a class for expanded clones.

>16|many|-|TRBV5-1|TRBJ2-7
CASSLARGALDYEQYF
TGCGCCAGCAGCTTGGCCCGGGGGGCCTTAGACTACGAGCAGTACTTC
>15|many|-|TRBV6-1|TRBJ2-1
CASSGGSRSYNEQFF
TGTGCCAGCAGCGGGGGCTCTCGGTCCTACAATGAGCAGTTCTTC
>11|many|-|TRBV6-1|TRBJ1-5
CASSARRAQHF
TGTGCCAGCAGTGCCCGGCGGGCCCAGCATTTT
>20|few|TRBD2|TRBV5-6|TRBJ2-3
CASSLWRQGTSGSSTDTQYF
TGTGCCAGCAGCTTGTGGCGTCAGGGCACTAGCGGGAGCAGCACAGATACGCAGTATTTT
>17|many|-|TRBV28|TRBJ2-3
CASSLPGPGRGTDTQYF
TGTGCCAGCAGCCTACCCGGCCCAGGCCGGGGCACAGATACGCAGTATTTT
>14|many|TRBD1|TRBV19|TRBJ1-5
CASSPDRGSQPQHF
TGTGCCAGTAGTCCTGACAGGGGGAGTCAGCCCCAGCATTTT
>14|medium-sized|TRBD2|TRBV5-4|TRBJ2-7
CASSYRGGIDEQYF
TGTGCCAGCAGCTACCGGGGGGGCATCGACGAGCAGTACTTC
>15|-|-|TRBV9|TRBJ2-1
CASSVGPSPYNEQSF
TGTGCCAGCAGCGTAGGCCCGAGCCCTTACAATGAGCAGTCCTTC
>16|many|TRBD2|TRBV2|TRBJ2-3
CASSSGTSGSPDTQYF
TGTGCCAGCAGTTCCGGGACTAGCGGGAGCCCAGATACGCAGTATTTT
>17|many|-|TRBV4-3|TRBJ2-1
CASSQDLPLSSYNEQFF
TGCGCCAGCAGCCAAGACTTACCGCTAAGCTCCTACAATGAGCAGTTCTTC
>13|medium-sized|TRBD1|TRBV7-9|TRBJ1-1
CASSRQGGTEAFF
TGTGCCAGCAGCCGACAGGGGGGCACTGAAGCTTTCTTT
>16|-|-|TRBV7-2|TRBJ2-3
CASSSDPGRTADTQYF
TGTGCCAGCAGCTCCGACCCCGGGAGAACGGCAGATACGCAGTATTTT
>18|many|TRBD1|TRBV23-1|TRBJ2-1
CASSQSQGTGDLINEQFF
TGCGCCAGCAGTCAATCCCAGGGGACAGGGGATCTCATCAATGAGCAGTTCTTC
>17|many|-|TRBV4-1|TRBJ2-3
CASSQVNMGLSTDTQYF
TGCGCCAGCAGCCAAGTCAATATGGGCCTTAGCACAGATACGCAGTATTTT
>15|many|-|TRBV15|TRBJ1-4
CATSRRGSANEKLFF
TGTGCCACCAGCAGACGGGGATCGGCTAATGAAAAACTGTTTTTT
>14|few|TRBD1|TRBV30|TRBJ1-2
CAWRTTGGKYGYTF
TGTGCCTGGAGGACCACAGGGGGCAAGTATGGCTACACCTTC
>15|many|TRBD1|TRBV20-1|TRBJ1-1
CSARGTGVMNTEAFF
TGCAGTGCTAGGGGGACAGGCGTTATGAACACTGAAGCTTTCTTT
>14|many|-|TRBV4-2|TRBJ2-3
CASSQGGPTDTQYF
TGTGCCAGCAGCCAAGGAGGACCTACAGATACGCAGTATTTT
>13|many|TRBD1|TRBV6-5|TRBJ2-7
CASSLTGVDEQYF
TGTGCCAGCAGTCTAACAGGGGTCGACGAGCAGTACTTC
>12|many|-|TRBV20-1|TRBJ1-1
CAGVPGPTEAFF
TGCGCCGGGGTTCCAGGGCCCACTGAAGCTTTCTTT
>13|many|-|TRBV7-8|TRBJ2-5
CASSTAHRETQYF
TGTGCCAGCAGTACTGCTCACCGGGAGACCCAGTACTTC
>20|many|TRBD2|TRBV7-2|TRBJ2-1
CASSLALYNGRSSSYNEQFF
TGTGCCAGCAGCTTAGCGCTTTATAACGGGAGGTCTAGCTCCTACAATGAGCAGTTCTTC
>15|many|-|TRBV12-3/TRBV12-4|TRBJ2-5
CASNWEVGRGETQYF
TGTGCCAGCAACTGGGAAGTGGGCCGCGGAGAGACCCAGTACTTC
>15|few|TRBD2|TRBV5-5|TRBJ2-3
CASSLRVAGDSTQYF
TGTGCCAGCAGCTTGAGAGTAGCGGGAGACAGTACGCAGTATTTT
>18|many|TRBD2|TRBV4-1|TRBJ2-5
CASSQDLLPSGRTETQYF
TGCGCCAGCAGCCAAGATTTACTGCCTAGCGGGAGGACAGAGACCCAGTACTTC
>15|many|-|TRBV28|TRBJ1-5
CASSFRGTGHQPQHF
TGTGCCAGCAGTTTTAGAGGAACAGGGCACCAGCCCCAGCATTTT
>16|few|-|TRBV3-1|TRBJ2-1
CASSQAPSGSYNEQFF
TGTGCCAGCAGCCAAGCGCCCAGCGGGTCGTACAATGAGCAGTTCTTC
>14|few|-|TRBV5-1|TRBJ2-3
CASSLDSGADTQYF
TGCGCCAGCAGCTTGGATTCGGGGGCAGATACGCAGTATTTT
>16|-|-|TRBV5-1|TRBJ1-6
CASSLAPPKGQSPLHF
TGCGCCAGCAGCTTGGCGCCTCCGAAGGGGCAATCACCCCTCCACTTT
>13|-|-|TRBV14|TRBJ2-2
CASSQASAGELFF
TGTGCCAGCAGCCAAGCAAGTGCCGGGGAGCTGTTTTTT
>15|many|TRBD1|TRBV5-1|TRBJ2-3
CASSFGQGGVDTQYF
TGCGCCAGCAGCTTTGGACAGGGAGGTGTGGATACGCAGTATTTT
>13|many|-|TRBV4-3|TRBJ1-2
CASSQEENYGYTF
TGCGCCAGCAGCCAAGAGGAGAACTATGGCTACACCTTC
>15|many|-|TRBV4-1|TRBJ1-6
CASSLRRRSDSPLHF
TGCGCCAGCAGCCTCCGACGGAGATCAGATTCACCCCTCCACTTT
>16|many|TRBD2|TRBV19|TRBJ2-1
CASSRQLLAGVDEQFF
TGTGCCAGTAGTAGGCAGCTCCTAGCGGGAGTCGATGAGCAGTTCTTC
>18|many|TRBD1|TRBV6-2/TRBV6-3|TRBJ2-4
CASSYHTGTGDAKNIQYF
TGTGCCAGCAGTTACCATACCGGGACAGGGGATGCCAAAAACATTCAGTACTTC
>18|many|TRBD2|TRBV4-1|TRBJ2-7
CASSQVAGAGGQTYEQYF
TGCGCCAGCAGCCAAGTGGCAGGAGCGGGAGGTCAGACCTACGAGCAGTACTTC
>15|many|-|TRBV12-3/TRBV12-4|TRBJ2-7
CASSTPGGLSYEQYF
TGTGCCAGCAGTACCCCCGGGGGACTCTCCTACGAGCAGTACTTC
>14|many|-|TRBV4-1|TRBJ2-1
CASSQGLLGNEQFF
TGCGCCAGCAGCCAGGGACTTTTGGGCAATGAGCAGTTCTTC
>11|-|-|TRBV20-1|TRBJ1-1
CSASGNTEAFF
TGCAGTGCTAGTGGGAACACTGAAGCTTTCTTT
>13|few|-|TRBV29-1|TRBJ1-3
CSVEVLSGNTIYF
TGCAGCGTTGAGGTCCTCTCTGGAAACACCATATATTTT
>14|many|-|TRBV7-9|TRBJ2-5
CASSPRVGQETQYF
TGTGCCAGCAGCCCCCGGGTGGGGCAAGAGACCCAGTACTTC
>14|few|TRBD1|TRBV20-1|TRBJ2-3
CSASTGSGTDTQYF
TGCAGTGCTTCGACAGGGTCGGGAACAGATACGCAGTATTTT
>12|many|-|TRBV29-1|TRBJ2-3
CSVNSWDDTQYF
TGCAGCGTTAACTCATGGGACGATACGCAGTATTTT
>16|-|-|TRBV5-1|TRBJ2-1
CASSLDGNPTYNEQFF
TGCGCCAGCAGCTTGGATGGGAACCCCACCTACAATGAGCAGTTCTTC
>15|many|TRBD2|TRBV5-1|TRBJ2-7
CASSFYGRARDEQYF
TGCGCCAGCAGCTTTTACGGGAGGGCGCGGGACGAGCAGTACTTC
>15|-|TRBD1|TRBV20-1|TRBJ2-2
CSARPDRGNTGELFF
TGCAGTGCTAGACCAGACAGGGGGAACACCGGGGAGCTGTTTTTT
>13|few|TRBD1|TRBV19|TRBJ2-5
CASNDRGRETQYF
TGTGCCAGCAACGACAGGGGCCGGGAGACCCAGTACTTC
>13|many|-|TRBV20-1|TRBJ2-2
CSASTSNTGELFF
TGCAGTGCTAGTACTTCGAACACCGGGGAGCTGTTTTTT
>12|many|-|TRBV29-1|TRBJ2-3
CSVRGTADTQYF
TGCAGCGTCCGGGGGACAGCAGATACGCAGTATTTT
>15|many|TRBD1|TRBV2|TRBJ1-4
CASIEGGRANEKLFF
TGTGCCAGCATCGAAGGGGGCAGGGCTAATGAAAAACTGTTTTTT
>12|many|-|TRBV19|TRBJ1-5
CASSKSHLAQHF
TGTGCCAGTAGTAAGTCGCATCTGGCCCAGCATTTT
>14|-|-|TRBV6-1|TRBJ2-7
CASSEVGRSYEQYF
TGTGCCAGCAGTGAAGTCGGTCGCTCCTACGAGCAGTACTTC
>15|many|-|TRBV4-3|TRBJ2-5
CASSQDHGRGETQYF
TGCGCCAGCAGCCAAGATCACGGGAGAGGTGAGACCCAGTACTTC
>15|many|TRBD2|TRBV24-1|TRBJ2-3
CATREGLTSTDTQYF
TGTGCCACCAGGGAGGGACTAACTAGCACAGATACGCAGTATTTT
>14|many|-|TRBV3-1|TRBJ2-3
CASSQGLGGDTQYF
TGTGCCAGCAGCCAAGGACTCGGGGGAGATACGCAGTATTTT